This T cell receptor beta chain comes out of a study of Graves' ophthalmopathy and Graves' hyperthyroidism. Serum thyroxine and TRAb, along with clinical symptoms, thyroid ultrasound and orbital computed tomography, were what diagnosis relied on. Amplifying from RNA transcripts, the study obtained TCR beta CDR3 regions. RT-PCR in the first round used HTBI primers; a second-round multiplex PCR followed. TCRdb called the multiplex PCR reads again in MiXCR, with one record for every CDR3 protein. The profile shows over 500,000 distinct CDR3 sequences, 22% of them singletons. This CDR3 region has 15 residues. The germline CDR1 and CDR2 sequences are SGHRS and YFSETQ. Trimming shortened V by 0 bases and J by 6 bases, and 13 bases separated the two germline ends. This clonotype was seen at least ten times.

The receptor's source is a woman between 18 and 30 years old with stable Graves' hyperthyroidism. Some clones in this sample may be carry-over from other donors' samples. Input material: peripheral blood. The chain is built from TRBV5-1 and TRBJ1-5, with D uncertain. DNA for the CDR3: TGCGCCAGCAGCTTGGAAGGGCTAAAGGGTCAGCCCCAGCATTTT. Translated: CASSLEGLKGQPQHF. The full variable domain, rest sourced from reference TRBV5-1 and TRBJ1-5, is KAGVTQTPRYLIKTRGQQVTLSCSPISGHRSVSWYQQTPGQGLQFLFEYFSETQRNKGNFPGRFSGRQFSNSRSEMNVSTLELGDSALYLCASSLEGLKGQPQHFGDGTRLSIL.